This entry concerns a single T cell receptor (beta chain). Vbeta (60) and Jbeta (13) primers were used in the PCR. Original data processing: It was a later analysis that counted about 80 million unique TCR beta chains, of which 9 million to 13 million were shared. The data were produced by immunoSEQ multiplex PCR, yet TCRdb's version contains in-frame clones alone and is incomplete. V and J calls and clone size are as listed in that table; D and trimming were resolved from the DNA. The sample yields around 120,000 clones, roughly 80% seen once. The data stem from a study of cytomegalovirus exposure and HLA in healthy donors. Turning to the study itself: An early release of data contained 75 million to 100 million unique TCRs, which came from HLA-typed donors.

The sequence came from a woman between 40 and 50 years old in good health and CMV-seropositive. Sequencing was done on a sample of PBMCs.

Here the CDR3 reads CASSSSRGWETQYF. The CDR3 DNA sequence: TGTGCCAGCAGCTCGAGCAGGGGTTGGGAGACCCAGTACTTC. V gene TRBV11-2 combines with J gene TRBJ2-5, with D perhaps TRBD1 (6 bases). Looked up from germline, CDR1 is SGHAT and CDR2 is FQNNGV. V was trimmed by 4 bases and J by 5 bases, leaving 14 bases between them. The CDR3 is 14 amino acids.